The following is a TCR beta chain sequence with its context. One end of the junction fails to match germline, which may point to a read error. This sample also contains other DNA sequences that code for the same CDR3. This sample was included in a study of T cell changes during pregnancy in multiple sclerosis. The method was immunoSEQ multiplex PCR; TCRdb's version includes in-frame clones alone and lacks a portion of them. The data show around 38,000 clones, about nine tenths seen once. The CDR3 is 11 amino acids. Germline values: CDR1 GTSNPN, CDR2 SVGIG (reference sequence). This receptor was obtained from a female donor with multiple sclerosis, enrolled in a pregnancy study. The source was CD8+ T cells from peripheral blood mononuclear cells, collected in the second trimester of pregnancy. The chain employs TRBV30 and TRBJ2-1, with D possibly TRBD1 on 5 matching bases. CDR3 sequence: CAWEKGFEQFF. Written as DNA, the CDR3 is TGTGCCTGGGAGAAGGGGTTTGAGCAATTCTTC. Filled out from reference TRBV30 and TRBJ2-1, the complete variable domain reads SQTIHQWPATLVQPVGSPLSLECTVEGTSNPNLYWYRQAAGRGLQLLFYSVGIGQISSEVPQNLSASRPQDRQFILSSKKLLLSDSGFYLCAWEKGFEQFFGPGTRLTVL.